A single T cell receptor beta chain is shown here with its context. This clonotype has ten or more counts. The antigen it recognizes is unknown. No clone much larger than this one lies a single base away; base qualities are absent. These data come from a study of T cells in Graves' hyperthyroidism and ophthalmopathy (dated by TCRdb to about 2019). About the study as a whole: Peripheral blood samples were taken at the time of initial diagnosis, prior to any treatment. In several Graves' hyperthyroidism patients, the study also compared T-cell repertoires from thyroid tissue with T-cell repertoires from blood. The 80 to 100 discovery patients were randomly divided into training and test sets at a 7:3 ratio. TCR Vbeta CDR3 sequencing of 120 to 150 peripheral blood samples (over 40 ophthalmopathy, roughly 72 hyperthyroidism and roughly 17 progressor patients) is reported in the paper. Once sampling was done, hyperthyroidism patients were given methimazole at a starting dose of 30 mg daily, whereas ophthalmopathy patients were given high-dose intravenous methylprednisolone. To identify distinguishing TCR V-J signatures, a discovery cohort of about 100 patients was used, comprising some 43 with Graves' ophthalmopathy and roughly 60 with stable Graves' hyperthyroidism. Prospective prediction of ophthalmopathy was tested in an independent validation cohort consisting of 18 hyperthyroidism patients and approximately 16 patients who later progressed to ophthalmopathy.

Study-wide conclusions, independent of this receptor: A 13 V-J signature model separated ophthalmopathy from stable hyperthyroidism, with approximately 86% sensitivity and 81.08% specificity in cross-validation and 80%/75% in testing. Sample size was not statistically predetermined, and investigators were not blinded to group allocation. In validation, the model predicted progression to ophthalmopathy a median of around 6.5 months before onset, with over 55% sensitivity and around 76% specificity. Most expanded thyroid clonotypes (frequency above 0.001) were also found in blood, which suggests that blood repertoires may mirror thyroid immune responses.

Graves' hyperthyroidism was defined as stable when no progression to ophthalmopathy occurred over 18 months of follow-up. Hyperthyroidism patients were newly diagnosed, had a disease duration of under 2 months, and were aged 18 to 65 years. Exclusion was applied to patients with uncontrolled infections, other autoimmune diseases, pregnancy or lactation. Diagnoses were established on the basis of clinical symptoms, serum thyroxine and TRAb, thyroid ultrasound, and orbital computed tomography. PBMCs were separated from under 12 ml of fresh peripheral blood using Ficoll-Paque density gradient centrifugation. Total RNA was extracted using Trizol reagent, and RNA quality was assessed on an Agilent 2100 Bioanalyzer. TCR beta CDR3 regions were amplified from RNA transcripts. For the first round of RT-PCR on the TCR CDR3, the HTBI primer set was used together with the Qiagen OneStep RT-PCR kit. Libraries were constructed in a second round of multiplex PCR, after which size selection and purification were performed. The libraries were sequenced on an Illumina HiSeq2000 using paired-end 100 bp reads. Per the source publication's procedure: SOAPnuke was used to process the raw data, with reads discarded if the reads contained adapters or uncalled bases, had a mean Phred below 15, or lacked an exact constant-primer or identifier match. High-quality paired reads were merged with COPE v1.2.5, and unique nucleotide sequences were defined as clonotypes. MiTCR v1.1 was used to align the clonotypes against IMGT TRBV, TRBD and TRBJ reference segments. Only V-J combinations with frequency above 0.0001, covering 99% to 99.2% of repertoires, were analysed. A TCS score was defined as the ratio between F50 (clonal expansion) and ExV (chaos), using BLOSUM62-based TCRdist between CDR3 peptides within each V-J. Welch's t-statistics and random forest reduced 450 to 600 V-J features to 13, which were used in a naive Bayes classifier (R e1071). The public reads were run again by TCRdb, first through fastp at Q25 and then through MiXCR, and only productive beta chains were kept. Rows with one shared CDR3 protein collapse into an entry with the most common genes and DNA. What appears here as the V and J calls and clone size reflects TCRdb's work, not the paper's. The sample table holds over 150,000 distinct CDR3 sequences, of which approximately 16% were seen once. 53% of the sample is held by the ten biggest clonotypes.

Taken from the germline V gene (reference sequence), the CDR1 and CDR2 loops are LNHNV and YYDKDF. Clipping removes 4 bases from V and 1 base from J, with 6 as the unmatched junction base count. The CDR3 goes from the cysteine to the phenylalanine over 15 residues. CDR3 DNA only is kept here, 45 bases in frame from base 1. The sample was blood. This sequence was found in a woman between 50 and 59 years old with Graves' hyperthyroidism. The V gene is TRBV15 and the J gene is TRBJ2-7; the central 8 bases match TRBD2. The CDR3 region has the sequence CATSKKREWSYEQYF. The DNA reads TGTGCCACCAGCAAAAAGCGGGAGTGGTCCTACGAGCAGTACTTC.